Following are 31 T cell receptor beta chains from one sample sequenced in a study of glioma-infiltrating T cells after dendritic cell vaccination. Time point of the sample: after dendritic cell vaccination, including at tumor progression/relapse. Assay: immunoSEQ multiplex PCR; the TCRdb copy retains only in-frame clones and omits some. This table holds about 58,000 clones, approximately 87% found once. Sample: blood, taken after dendritic cell vaccination. All receptors derive from a human donor with glioblastoma.

The J gene is TRBJ1-4, the V gene TRBV15; D is uncertain. In germline, CDR1 is LNHNV, CDR2 YYDKDF (reference sequence). The CDR3 is 13 amino acids. Trimming took 0 bases from V and 7 from J, leaving 6 bases between them. The DNA of the CDR3 is TGTGCCACCAGCAGAGACCGGGGTGAAAAACTGTTTTTT. Its translation: CATSRDRGEKLFF.

The V call is TRBV19, the J call TRBJ2-1, with D possibly TRBD2 on 7 matching bases. CDR3 size: 12 residues. Germline V gene lookup returns CDR1 LNHDA and CDR2 SQIVND (reference sequence). The ends were cut back, 4 bases at V and 10 bases at J, with 11 bases in the middle. The CDR3 sequence is CASSKGGGEQFF. CDR3 nucleotide sequence: TGTGCCAGTAGTAAAGGCGGGGGCGAGCAGTTCTTC.

This clone has a single count. This CDR3 reads CASKSGTGGESPLHF. CDR3 DNA sequence: TGTGCCAGCAAATCCGGGACAGGGGGAGAATCACCCCTCCACTTT. The chain has TRBV6-5 and TRBJ1-6; 11 bases fit TRBD1. This CDR3 comprises 15 residues. Germline CDR1 MNHEY, CDR2 SVGAGI. The V and J ends lost 7 bases and 10 bases, in that order; junction bases with no gene match: 9.

The chain couples TRBV28 to TRBJ2-3, with D unclear. Germline V gene lookup returns CDR1 MDHEN and CDR2 SYDVKM. CDR3 size: 11 residues. V was clipped by 3 bases and J by 7 bases, with 5 bases between them. CDR3 amino acids: CASSFDNTQYF. For the CDR3, the DNA is TGTGCCAGCAGTTTCGACAATACGCAGTATTTT.

This chain connects TRBV7-6 to TRBJ2-1; D remains ambiguous. V was shortened by 5 bases and J by 5 bases, with 16 bases between the two germline ends. Germline V CDR1 and CDR2: SGHVS, FNYEAQ. The CDR3 totals 15 residues. The CDR3: CASSTQLSQNNEQFF. Here the CDR3 DNA reads TGTGCCAGCAGCACTCAATTATCCCAAAACAATGAGCAGTTCTTC. The entire variable domain, with the rest obtained from reference TRBV7-6 and TRBJ2-1, is as follows: GAGVSQSPRYKVTKRGQDVALRCDPISGHVSLYWYRQALGQGPEFLTYFNYEAQQDKSGLPNDRFSAERPEGSISTLTIQRTEQRDSAMYRCASSTQLSQNNEQFFGPGTRLTVL.

The CDR3 bases are TGCGCCAGCAGCTTGGTAGCGGGGGTCACAGATACGCAGTATTTT. This encodes CASSLVAGVTDTQYF. The chain uses TRBV5-1 and TRBJ2-3; TRBD2 agrees at 9 bases. Germline values: CDR1 SGHRS, CDR2 YFSETQ. Trimming at V came to 0 bases and at J to 2 bases, leaving 1 base not matched to a gene. This CDR3 region has 15 residues.

The table lists this clone with a count of one. The rearrangement uses TRBV20-1 and TRBJ2-7; tentative D call: TRBD2 (6 bases). Trimming removed 5 bases from V and 4 bases from J, with 9 bases in between. The V gene's germline CDR1 is DFQATT and CDR2 SNEGSKA (reference sequence). The CDR3 contains 11 residues. CDR3 DNA: TGCAGTGCTGTCGCGGGGTACGAGCAGTACTTC. It translates to CSAVAGYEQYF.

The chain couples TRBV11-3 to TRBJ2-7, with TRBD2 identical over 8 bases. This CDR3 contains 13 residues. Per germline, CDR1 SGHNT and CDR2 YENEEA. After removal of 5 bases from V and 3 bases from J, the junction contained 3 bases not matched to a gene. The DNA of the CDR3 is TGTGCCAGCAGCGCACGGGGGGGCTACGAGCAGTACTTC. Protein product: CASSARGGYEQYF.

The gene calls are TRBV7-8 and TRBJ2-7, with D tentatively TRBD1 (5 bases). CDR1 SGHVS and CDR2 FQNEAQ come from the germline V gene. V was shortened by 6 bases and J by 1 base, with 10 bases between the two germline ends. This CDR3 comprises 13 residues. CDR3 protein: CASRDTGSYEQYF. The CDR3 DNA reads as TGTGCCAGCAGGGATACAGGATCCTACGAGCAGTACTTC.

The CDR3 DNA follows: TGTGCCAGCAGCTTAGGTGGCTCTGGTACGCAGTATTTT. Protein sequence: CASSLGGSGTQYF. The chain employs TRBV7-2 and TRBJ2-3, with D unresolved. The germline V gene encodes CDR1 SGHTA and CDR2 FQGNSA. Trimming stripped 1 base from V and 8 bases from J, with 10 bases between. The CDR3 has 13 amino acids.

The chain joins TRBV4-1 to TRBJ1-6; D is perhaps TRBD1 (6 bases). V dropped 2 bases and J dropped 8 bases, with 13 bases sitting between them. Germline CDR1 and CDR2: MGHRA and YSYEKL. The CDR3 has 15 amino acids. CDR3 coding DNA: TGCGCCAGCAGCCAACAGGGGTATGTGGATTCACCCCTCCACTTT. This sequence encodes CASSQQGYVDSPLHF.

The rearrangement joins TRBV7-9 to TRBJ2-1; TRBD1 aligns across 9 bases. The trim removed 4 bases at V and 12 bases at J, leaving 13 bases unmatched. This CDR3 is built from 15 residues. CDR1 and CDR2 from the germline V gene are SEHNR and FQNEAQ (reference sequence). CDR3 loop: CASSSETQGAGWQFF. CDR3 nucleotides: TGTGCCAGCAGCTCTGAGACACAGGGGGCGGGTTGGCAGTTCTTC. The full variable domain, its missing parts supplied by reference TRBV7-9 and TRBJ2-1, is DTGVSQNPRHKITKRGQNVTFRCDPISEHNRLYWYRQTLGQGPEFLTYFQNEAQLEKSRLLSDRFSAERPKGSFSTLEIQRTEQGDSAMYLCASSSETQGAGWQFFGPGTRLTVL.

The V call is TRBV7-6, the J call TRBJ2-1; 8 bases agree with TRBD1. The length of the CDR3 is 13 residues. V dropped 4 bases and J dropped 9; count of bases not matched to a gene: 5. Looked up from germline, CDR1 is SGHVS and CDR2 is FNYEAQ. CDR3 in DNA: TGTGCCAGCAGCTATGGACAGGGAACTGAGCAGTTCTTC. Amino acid sequence: CASSYGQGTEQFF.

This clone was seen a few times. V and J are TRBV5-1 and TRBJ2-3, with 7 positions matching TRBD2. This CDR3 is built from 14 residues. J lost 2 bases, V lost 5 bases, and 5 bases had no gene match. Germline V gene lookup returns CDR1 SGHRS and CDR2 YFSETQ. The CDR3 DNA follows: TGCGCCAGCAGGGGAGCGGGGACCACAGATACGCAGTATTTT. It codes for CASRGAGTTDTQYF.

In the case of this clone: Other DNA sequences of this sample code for an identical CDR3. The rearrangement joins TRBV4-2 to TRBJ2-5; the match to TRBD2 covers 16 bases. The CDR3 contains 17 residues. Germline-derived CDR1 and CDR2 are LGHNA and YNFKEQ. The ends lost 0 bases at V and 2 bases at J; junction bases unmatched: 0. The CDR3 bases are TGTGCCAGCAGCCAAGAGGGACTAGCGGGGGGGCAAGAGACCCAGTACTTC. It yields the protein CASSQEGLAGGQETQYF.

The table lists this clone with a count of one. The rearrangement joins TRBV28 to TRBJ2-2; unclear D gene. CDR1 and CDR2 (germline): MDHEN, SYDVKM. The CDR3 sequence is 13 residues long. With 3 bases removed from V and 4 bases from J, the gap between germline ends came to 6 bases. The CDR3 loop is CASSFLPTGELFF. In DNA, the CDR3 is TGTGCCAGCAGTTTCCTCCCCACCGGGGAGCTGTTTTTT.

This sequence joins TRBV5-1 and TRBJ2-3, with 8 bases fitting TRBD2. This CDR3 region has 14 residues. CDR1 and CDR2 (germline): SGHRS, YFSETQ. With 6 bases clipped from V and 0 bases from J, the junction kept 3 bases outside the gene matches. CDR3 DNA: TGCGCCAGCATTCGGGGGGGCAGCACAGATACGCAGTATTTT. It translates to CASIRGGSTDTQYF.

The chain couples TRBV10-3 to TRBJ1-2; 7 nucleotides align to TRBD1. V lost 10 bases, J lost 5 bases, and 16 bases stayed unmatched. This CDR3 has 15 residues. The germline V gene encodes CDR1 ENHRY and CDR2 SYGVKD. This CDR3 is CATQMGQLFKYGYTF. CDR3 bases: TGTGCCACCCAGATGGGACAGCTCTTTAAATATGGCTACACCTTC.

The chain has TRBV5-1 and TRBJ2-5; 10 positions match TRBD1. The germline V gene encodes CDR1 SGHRS and CDR2 YFSETQ. The length of the CDR3 is 15 residues. J gave up 0 bases and V 4 bases, and 3 bases lay outside the gene matches. The CDR3 coding sequence is TGCGCCAGCAGCCTGGGACAGGGGCACCAAGAGACCCAGTACTTC. It yields the protein CASSLGQGHQETQYF.

This clone was seen just once. The chain recombines TRBV29-1 with TRBJ2-5; 8 bases are a match to TRBD1. Germline trimming cut 5 bases from V and 4 bases from J; bases unmatched to any gene: 6. This CDR3 spans 13 amino acids. CDR1 SQVTM and CDR2 ANQGSEA come from the germline V gene. The CDR3 DNA reads TGCAGCGTTATAGGGCAGGGGGCAGAGACCCAGTACTTC. Translating it yields CSVIGQGAETQYF.

The chain carries TRBV29-1 and TRBJ2-2; 7 bases map to TRBD1. The CDR3 totals 13 residues. CDR1 is SQVTM, CDR2 ANQGSEA, per germline. Trimming removed 8 bases from V and 3 bases from J; junction bases left unmatched: 6. This CDR3 is CSLWDRHTGELFF. DNA for the CDR3: TGCAGCCTTTGGGACAGACACACCGGGGAGCTGTTTTTT.

This clone was detected a few times. The genes are TRBV5-6 and TRBJ2-1; 13 bases fit TRBD2. Germline V lookup: CDR1 SGHDT, CDR2 YYEEEE. The CDR3 is made up of 18 amino acids. Unmatched junction bases numbered 14, after V lost 4 bases and J lost 7 bases. CDR3 nucleotide sequence: TGTGCCAGCAGCCCCGGGACTAGCGGGGTTTCTAGGTGGAATGAGCAGTTCTTC. It is translated as CASSPGTSGVSRWNEQFF.

The V and J genes are TRBV7-8 and TRBJ1-4; D call uncertain. The CDR3 contains 13 residues. The V gene lost 3 bases and the J gene lost 5 bases, with 7 bases spanning the gap. The germline gives CDR1 SGHVS, CDR2 FQNEAQ. The CDR3 loop is CASSLSPNEKLFF. The CDR3 DNA reads as TGTGCCAGCAGCTTGAGCCCGAATGAAAAACTGTTTTTT.

This clone was recorded once. This chain joins TRBV4-3 and TRBJ2-7; no clear D. V was cut by 1 base and J by 4 bases, with 8 bases left in between. CDR1 is LGHNA, CDR2 YSLEER, per germline. The CDR3 sequence is 13 residues long. CDR3 region: CASSQGHTYEQYF. CDR3 nucleotides: TGCGCCAGCAGCCAAGGACATACATACGAGCAGTACTTC.

The CDR3 is CASSFWTGRGTGELFF. The CDR3 nucleotides are TGTGCCAGCAGCTTCTGGACAGGGAGAGGGACCGGGGAGCTGTTTTTT. V gene TRBV11-3 combines with J gene TRBJ2-2; 8 nucleotides agree with TRBD1. CDR3 length: 16 amino acids. The germline gives CDR1 SGHNT, CDR2 YENEEA. V gave up 3 bases and J gave up 5 bases; unmatched junction bases: 8.

The genes are TRBV7-9 and TRBJ1-4, with 7 bases aligning to TRBD1. The CDR3 spans 16 residues. The V and J ends lost 3 bases and 5 bases, in that order; junction bases with no gene match: 9. CDR1 and CDR2 (germline): SEHNR, FQNEAQ (reference sequence). The CDR3 is CASSLITGTENEKLFF. The CDR3, as DNA: TGTGCCAGCAGCTTGATTACCGGGACAGAAAATGAAAAACTGTTTTTT.

This chain links TRBV6-5 with TRBJ2-2; 7 nucleotides agree with TRBD1. V shed 2 bases and J 1 base; nucleotides not matched to a gene: 1. The CDR3 has 15 residues. Germline values: CDR1 MNHEY, CDR2 SVGAGI. As DNA, the CDR3 is TGTGCCAGCAGTTACGCAGGGGGGAACACCGGGGAGCTGTTTTTT. Amino acids: CASSYAGGNTGELFF.

DNA of the CDR3: TGTGCCAGCAGCGTAGGAATTAGCCCCGCCGGGGAGCTGTTTTTT. Protein: CASSVGISPAGELFF. The chain combines TRBV9 with TRBJ2-2; D is unresolved. This CDR3 region has 15 residues. V dropped 0 bases and J dropped 6 bases, with 12 bases sitting between them. Germline CDR1 SGDLS, CDR2 YYNGEE.

The V call is TRBV4-1, the J call TRBJ2-2, with D possibly matching TRBD1 (6 bases). The V end was cut by 2 bases, the J end by 2 bases, with 15 bases between. CDR3 length equals 17 residues. Germline assignment: CDR1 MGHRA and CDR2 YSYEKL. The CDR3 spells CASSQLSRQANTGELFF. CDR3 DNA: TGCGCCAGCAGCCAACTTAGTAGACAGGCAAACACCGGGGAGCTGTTTTTT.

This chain links TRBV30 with TRBJ2-5, with 8 bases lining up with TRBD1. This CDR3 contains 15 residues. V was pared by 3 bases and J by 0 bases, with 6 bases of the junction left unmatched. The germline gives CDR1 GTSNPN, CDR2 SVGIG (reference sequence). This CDR3 is CAWRPGGRDQETQYF. The CDR3 DNA reads as TGTGCCTGGAGGCCAGGGGGCAGGGACCAAGAGACCCAGTACTTC.

The V and J genes are TRBV6-1 and TRBJ2-7, with 7 bases fitting TRBD1. J was trimmed by 1 base and V by 5 bases; bases with no gene match: 5. The CDR3 covers 14 residues. CDR1 and CDR2 from the germline V gene are MNHNS and SASEGT. The CDR3 sequence is CASSLDRTSYEQYF. For the CDR3, the DNA is TGTGCCAGCAGTTTGGACAGGACGTCCTACGAGCAGTACTTC.